This T cell receptor (beta chain) originates from a study of blood T cell repertoires in COVID-19. Study at large: Material from acute and convalescent COVID-19 was sourced from the United States, Italy and Spain.

Original processing notes: For nucleated cells, counts were estimated from reference gene primer amplification. Sequenced by immunoSEQ multiplex PCR; TCRdb stores in-frame clones only, minus some. That table furnishes V, J and clone size, whereas the DNA furnished D and trimming. The sample lists 130,000 or so clones; over 80% were seen once. The CDR3 runs 10 residues. The V gene's germline CDR1 is GTSNPN and CDR2 SVGIG (reference sequence). Input material: peripheral blood. The TCR was taken from a man aged 55 to 70 with active or convalescent COVID-19. The rearrangement uses TRBV30 and TRBJ1-4; a weak D match, TRBD1 (5 bases). The CDR3 sequence: CAGANEKLFF. The CDR3 DNA follows: TGTGCAGGGGCTAATGAAAAACTGTTTTTT.